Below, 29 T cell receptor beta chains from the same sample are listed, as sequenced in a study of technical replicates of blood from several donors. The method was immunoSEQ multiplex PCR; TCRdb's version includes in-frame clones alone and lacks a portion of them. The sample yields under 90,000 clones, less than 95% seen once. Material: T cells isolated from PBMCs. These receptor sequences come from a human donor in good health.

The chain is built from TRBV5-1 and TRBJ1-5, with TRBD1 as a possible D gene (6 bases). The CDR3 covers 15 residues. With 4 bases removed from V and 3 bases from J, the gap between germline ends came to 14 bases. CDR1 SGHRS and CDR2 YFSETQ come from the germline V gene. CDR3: CASSPGTSANQPQHF. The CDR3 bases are TGCGCCAGCAGCCCCGGGACATCCGCCAATCAGCCCCAGCATTTT.

CDR3 amino acids: CSVIDGSTNEKLFF. DNA of the CDR3: TGCAGCGTTATTGACGGGTCAACTAATGAAAAACTGTTTTTT. The rearrangement links TRBV29-1 to TRBJ1-4; unclear D gene. The CDR3 length is 14 residues. Germline CDR1 SQVTM, CDR2 ANQGSEA. The V end lost 5 bases, the J end lost 0 bases, and 10 bases lay between the germline ends.

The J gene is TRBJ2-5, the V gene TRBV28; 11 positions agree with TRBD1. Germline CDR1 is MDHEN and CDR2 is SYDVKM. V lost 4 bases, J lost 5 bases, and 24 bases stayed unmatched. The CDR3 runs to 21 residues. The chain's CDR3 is CASSWPTRAGQGDIRWETQYF. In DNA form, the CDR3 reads TGTGCCAGCAGTTGGCCTACGCGAGCGGGACAGGGGGACATACGTTGGGAGACCCAGTACTTC.

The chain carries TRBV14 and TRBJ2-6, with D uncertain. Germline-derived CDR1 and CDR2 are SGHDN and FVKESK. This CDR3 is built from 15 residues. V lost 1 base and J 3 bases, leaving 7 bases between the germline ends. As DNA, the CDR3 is TGTGCCAGCAGCCAAGGTGGGCGTGGGGCCAACGTCCTGACTTTC. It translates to CASSQGGRGANVLTF.

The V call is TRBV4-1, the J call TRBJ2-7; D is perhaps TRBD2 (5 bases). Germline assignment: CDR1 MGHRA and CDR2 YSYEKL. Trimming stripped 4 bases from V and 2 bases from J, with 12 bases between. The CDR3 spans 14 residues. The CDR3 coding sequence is TGCGCCAGCAGCCTTGAACCGGGGACCTACGAGCAGTACTTC. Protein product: CASSLEPGTYEQYF.

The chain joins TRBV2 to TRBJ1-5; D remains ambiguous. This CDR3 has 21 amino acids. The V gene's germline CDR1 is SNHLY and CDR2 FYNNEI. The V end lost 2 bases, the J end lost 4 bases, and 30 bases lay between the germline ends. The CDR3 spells CASSEMRNPVTESAYNQPQHF. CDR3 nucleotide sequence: TGTGCCAGCAGTGAAATGAGAAACCCCGTTACGGAGAGTGCTTATAATCAGCCCCAGCATTTT.

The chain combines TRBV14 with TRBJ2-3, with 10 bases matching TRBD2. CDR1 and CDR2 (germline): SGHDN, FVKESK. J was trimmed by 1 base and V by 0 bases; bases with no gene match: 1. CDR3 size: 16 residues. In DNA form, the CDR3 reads TGTGCCAGCAGCCAAGAGAGCGGGAGGGGCACAGATACGCAGTATTTT. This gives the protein CASSQESGRGTDTQYF. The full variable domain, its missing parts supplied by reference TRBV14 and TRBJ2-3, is EAGVTQFPSHSVIEKGQTVTLRCDPISGHDNLYWYRRVMGKEIKFLLHFVKESKQDESGMPNNRFLAERTGGTYSTLKVQPAELEDSGVYFCASSQESGRGTDTQYFGPGTRLTVL.

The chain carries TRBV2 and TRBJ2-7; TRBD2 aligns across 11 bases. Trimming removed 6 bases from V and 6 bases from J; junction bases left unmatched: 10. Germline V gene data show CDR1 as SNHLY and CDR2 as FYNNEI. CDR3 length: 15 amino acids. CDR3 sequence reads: CASRTGTSGLSEQYF. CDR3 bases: TGTGCCAGCAGGACCGGGACTAGCGGCCTGAGCGAGCAGTACTTC.

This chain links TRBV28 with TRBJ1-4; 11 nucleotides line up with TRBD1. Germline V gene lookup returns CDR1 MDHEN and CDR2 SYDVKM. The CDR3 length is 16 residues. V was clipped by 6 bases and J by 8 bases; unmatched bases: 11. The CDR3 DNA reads TGTGCCAGCAGCCCCGGACAGGGGGCGTTGGGGGAAAAACTGTTTTTT. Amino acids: CASSPGQGALGEKLFF.

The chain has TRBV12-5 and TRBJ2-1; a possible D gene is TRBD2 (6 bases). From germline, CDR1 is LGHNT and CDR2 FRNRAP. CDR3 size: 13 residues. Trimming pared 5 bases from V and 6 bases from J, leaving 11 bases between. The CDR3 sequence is CASGTGLFNEQFF. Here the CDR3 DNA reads TGTGCTAGTGGTACGGGACTCTTCAATGAGCAGTTCTTC.

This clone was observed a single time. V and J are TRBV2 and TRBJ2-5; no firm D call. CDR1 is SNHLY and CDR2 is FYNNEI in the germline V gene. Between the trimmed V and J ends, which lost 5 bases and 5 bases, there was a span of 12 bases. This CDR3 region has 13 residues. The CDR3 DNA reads TGTGCCAGCAGTTCAGTCGTATATGAGACCCAGTACTTC. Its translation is CASSSVVYETQYF.

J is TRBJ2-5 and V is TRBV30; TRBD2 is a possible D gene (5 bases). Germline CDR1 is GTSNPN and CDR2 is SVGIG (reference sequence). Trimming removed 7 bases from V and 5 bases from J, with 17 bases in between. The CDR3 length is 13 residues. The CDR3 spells CASNDQREETQYF. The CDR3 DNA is TGTGCCTCCAATGACCAAAGGGAGGAGACCCAGTACTTC. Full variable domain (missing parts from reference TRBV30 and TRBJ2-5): SQTIHQWPATLVQPVGSPLSLECTVEGTSNPNLYWYRQAAGRGLQLLFYSVGIGQISSEVPQNLSASRPQDRQFILSSKKLLLSDSGFYLCASNDQREETQYFGPGTRLLVL.

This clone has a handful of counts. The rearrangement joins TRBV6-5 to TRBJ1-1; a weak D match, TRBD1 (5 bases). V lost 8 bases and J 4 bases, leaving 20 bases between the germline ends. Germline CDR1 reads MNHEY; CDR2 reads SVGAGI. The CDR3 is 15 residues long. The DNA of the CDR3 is TGTGCCAGCGCCATCTCAACAGGAGTTGGCACTGAAGCTTTCTTT. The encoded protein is CASAISTGVGTEAFF.

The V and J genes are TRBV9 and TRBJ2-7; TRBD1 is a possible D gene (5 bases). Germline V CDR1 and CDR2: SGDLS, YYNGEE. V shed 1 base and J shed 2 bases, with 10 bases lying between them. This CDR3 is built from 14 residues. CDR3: CASSVTDRAYEQYF. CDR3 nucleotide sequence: TGTGCCAGCAGCGTAACCGACAGAGCCTACGAGCAGTACTTC.

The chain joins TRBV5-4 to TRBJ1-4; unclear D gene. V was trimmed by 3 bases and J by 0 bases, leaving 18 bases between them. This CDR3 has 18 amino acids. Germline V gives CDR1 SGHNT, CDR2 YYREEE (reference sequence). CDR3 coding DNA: TGTGCCAGCAGCTCCCTAAGAGGAGAAATAGCAACTAATGAAAAACTGTTTTTT. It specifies CASSSLRGEIATNEKLFF.

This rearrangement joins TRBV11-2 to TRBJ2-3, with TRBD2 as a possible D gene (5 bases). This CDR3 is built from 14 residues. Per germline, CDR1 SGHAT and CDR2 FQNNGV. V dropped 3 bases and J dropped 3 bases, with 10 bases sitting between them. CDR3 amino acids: CASSFFGETDTQYF. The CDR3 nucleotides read TGTGCCAGCAGCTTTTTCGGGGAGACAGATACGCAGTATTTT.

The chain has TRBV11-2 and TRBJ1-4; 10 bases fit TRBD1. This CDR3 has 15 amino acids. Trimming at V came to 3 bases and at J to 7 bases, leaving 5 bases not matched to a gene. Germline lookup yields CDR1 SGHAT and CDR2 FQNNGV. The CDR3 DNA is TGTGCCAGCAGCTTGACAGGGGGCGAGAGTGAAAAACTGTTTTTT. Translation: CASSLTGGESEKLFF.

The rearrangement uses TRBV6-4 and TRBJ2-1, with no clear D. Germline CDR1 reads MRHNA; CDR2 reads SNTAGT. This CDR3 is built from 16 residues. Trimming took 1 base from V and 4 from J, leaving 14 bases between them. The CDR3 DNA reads TGTGCCAGCAGTGACTTGTGGCCCCCCGTTTACAATGAGCAGTTCTTC. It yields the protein CASSDLWPPVYNEQFF.

CDR3: CASSVQGGLYEQYF. CDR3 nucleotides: TGTGCCAGCAGTGTGCAGGGGGGACTCTACGAGCAGTACTTC. The chain uses TRBV2 and TRBJ2-7; possible D gene TRBD1, 7 bases. This CDR3 region has 14 residues. V lost 4 bases and J 3 bases, leaving 13 bases between the germline ends. The germline V gene encodes CDR1 SNHLY and CDR2 FYNNEI.

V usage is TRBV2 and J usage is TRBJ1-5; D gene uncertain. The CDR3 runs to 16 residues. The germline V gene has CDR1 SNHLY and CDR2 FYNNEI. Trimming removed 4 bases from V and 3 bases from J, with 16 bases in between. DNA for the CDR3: TGTGCCAGCAGTGTGGGCCCGGAGGGCAACAATCAGCCCCAGCATTTT. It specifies CASSVGPEGNNQPQHF.

CDR3 amino acids: CASSQRGSDGYQPQHF. In nucleotides, the CDR3 is TGCGCCAGCAGCCAAAGGGGCAGCGACGGGTATCAGCCCCAGCATTTT. This chain uses TRBV4-1 with TRBJ1-5; weak D call: TRBD1 (5 bases). With 2 bases removed from V and 5 bases from J, the gap between germline ends came to 16 bases. Germline CDR1 is MGHRA and CDR2 is YSYEKL. CDR3 length: 16 amino acids.

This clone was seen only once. CDR3 residues: CASSSNRDSPLHF. The DNA of the CDR3 is TGTGCCAGCAGCTCAAACAGGGATTCACCCCTCCACTTT. This rearrangement joins TRBV7-3 to TRBJ1-6; D may be TRBD1 (6 bases). V lost 4 bases and J lost 8, with 9 bases in between. There are 13 residues in the CDR3. CDR1 is SGHTA and CDR2 is FQGTGA in the germline V gene.

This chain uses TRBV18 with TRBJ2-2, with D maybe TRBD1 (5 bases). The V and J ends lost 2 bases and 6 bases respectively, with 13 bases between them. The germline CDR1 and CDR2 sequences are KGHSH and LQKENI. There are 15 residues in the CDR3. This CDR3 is CASSPWARAAGELFF. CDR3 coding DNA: TGTGCCAGCTCACCATGGGCCAGGGCGGCCGGGGAGCTGTTTTTT.

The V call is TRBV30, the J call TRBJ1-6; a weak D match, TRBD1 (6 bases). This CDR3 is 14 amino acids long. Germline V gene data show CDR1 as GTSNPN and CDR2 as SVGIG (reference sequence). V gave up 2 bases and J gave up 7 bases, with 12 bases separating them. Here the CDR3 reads CAWSPQGWNSPLHF. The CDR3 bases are TGTGCCTGGAGTCCACAGGGATGGAATTCACCCCTCCACTTT.

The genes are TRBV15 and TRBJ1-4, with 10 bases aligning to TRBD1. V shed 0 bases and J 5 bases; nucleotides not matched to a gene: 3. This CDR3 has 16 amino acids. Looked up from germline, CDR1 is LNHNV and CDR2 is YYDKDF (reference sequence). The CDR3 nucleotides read TGTGCCACCAGCAGAGAGCCGGGACAGGGGAATGAAAAACTGTTTTTT. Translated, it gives CATSREPGQGNEKLFF.

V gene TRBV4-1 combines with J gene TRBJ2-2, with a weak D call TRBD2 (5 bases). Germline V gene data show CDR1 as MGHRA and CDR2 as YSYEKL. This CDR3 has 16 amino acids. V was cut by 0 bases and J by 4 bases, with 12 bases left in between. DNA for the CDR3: TGCGCCAGCAGCCAAGATGGTCGGGAATTCACCGGGGAGCTGTTTTTT. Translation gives CASSQDGREFTGELFF.

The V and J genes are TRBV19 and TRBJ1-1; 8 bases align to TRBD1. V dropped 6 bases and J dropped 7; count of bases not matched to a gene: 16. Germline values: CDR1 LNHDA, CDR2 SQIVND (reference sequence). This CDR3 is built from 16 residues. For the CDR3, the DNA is TGTGCCAGTAGACTTACCGGGACAGGACTGTTCTTTGAAGCTTTCTTT. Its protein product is CASRLTGTGLFFEAFF.

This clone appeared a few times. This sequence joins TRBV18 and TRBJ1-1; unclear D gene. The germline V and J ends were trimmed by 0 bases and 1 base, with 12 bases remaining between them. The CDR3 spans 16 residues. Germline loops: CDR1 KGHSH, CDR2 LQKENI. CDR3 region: CASSPPKPPGNTEAFF. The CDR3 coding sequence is TGTGCCAGCTCACCACCGAAACCTCCGGGGAACACTGAAGCTTTCTTT.

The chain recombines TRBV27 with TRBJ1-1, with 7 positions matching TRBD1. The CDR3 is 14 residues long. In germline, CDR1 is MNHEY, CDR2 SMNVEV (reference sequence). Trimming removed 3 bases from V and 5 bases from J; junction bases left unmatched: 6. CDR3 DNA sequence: TGTGCCAGCAGTTTCCTAGACAGGGCTACTGAAGCTTTCTTT. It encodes CASSFLDRATEAFF.